The 9 T cell receptor beta chains below come from one sample, sequenced in a study of blood T cell repertoires in COVID-19. Data came from immunoSEQ multiplex PCR; TCRdb stores just in-frame clones and leaves some out. This sample has roughly 120,000 clones, with roughly 80% found just once. Sequenced: peripheral blood. Receptors originate from a man aged 70 or older with acute or convalescent COVID-19.

The chain uses TRBV9 and TRBJ1-6; 7 bases align to TRBD1. The ends lost 3 bases at V and 8 bases at J; junction bases unmatched: 14. The CDR3 is made up of 17 amino acids. Germline CDR1 reads SGDLS; CDR2 reads YYNGEE. The CDR3 DNA reads as TGTGCCAGCAGCGCGGCGACAGGGCGATTTTGGGATTCACCCCTCCACTTT. It yields the protein CASSAATGRFWDSPLHF.

This clone was detected a few times. J is TRBJ2-7 and V is TRBV4-1; D remains ambiguous. Trimming left V 0 bases short and J 4 bases short, with 10 bases between. The CDR3 runs to 14 residues. CDR1 is MGHRA, CDR2 YSYEKL, per germline. CDR3 sequence (DNA): TGCGCCAGCAGCCAAGATCTGGGCGCATACGAGCAGTACTTC. Encoded protein: CASSQDLGAYEQYF.

The V and J genes are TRBV7-3 and TRBJ2-3; maybe TRBD2 (5 bases). CDR3 length: 17 residues. Trimming pared 0 bases from V and 0 bases from J, leaving 13 bases between. Germline CDR1 is SGHTA and CDR2 is FQGTGA. This CDR3 reads CASSLTSEGVSTDTQYF. The DNA of the CDR3 is TGTGCCAGCAGCTTAACGTCAGAGGGAGTAAGCACAGATACGCAGTATTTT.

V and J are TRBV28 and TRBJ2-5, with TRBD1 identical over 9 bases. Germline values: CDR1 MDHEN, CDR2 SYDVKM. The CDR3 runs 16 residues. J lost 2 bases, V lost 6 bases, and 10 bases had no gene match. The CDR3 spells CASSLPWDRAQETQYF. The CDR3, as DNA: TGTGCCAGCAGCCTGCCCTGGGACAGGGCACAAGAGACCCAGTACTTC.

This clone came up a few times. The chain joins TRBV4-3 to TRBJ2-2; D is unresolved. This CDR3 comprises 15 residues. V was trimmed by 0 bases and J by 0 bases, leaving 5 bases between them. Per the germline V gene, CDR1 is LGHNA and CDR2 is YSLEER. CDR3 in amino acids: CASSQDTPNTGELFF. The CDR3 DNA sequence: TGCGCCAGCAGCCAAGATACACCGAACACCGGGGAGCTGTTTTTT.

As DNA, the CDR3 is TGTGCCTGCCCCCGCCGGGACTCTGGAAACACCATATATTTT. Residues: CACPRRDSGNTIYF. V and J are TRBV30 and TRBJ1-3; unclear D gene. From germline, CDR1 is GTSNPN and CDR2 SVGIG (reference sequence). Between the trimmed V and J ends, which lost 6 bases and 0 bases, there was a span of 12 bases. The CDR3 consists of 14 residues.

V and J are TRBV6-2 or TRBV6-3 and TRBJ1-1, with D hard to call. Germline values: CDR1 MNHEY, CDR2 SVGEGT. The CDR3 extends over 15 amino acids. Trimming took 4 bases from V and 4 from J, leaving 16 bases between them. DNA of the CDR3: TGTGCCAGCAGTTTCTTACATAACGAGGGCACTGAAGCTTTCTTT. Translating it yields CASSFLHNEGTEAFF.

The V gene is TRBV9, the J gene TRBJ2-1; 9 bases match TRBD2. J lost 6 bases, V lost 2 bases, and 6 bases had no gene match. The germline V gene has CDR1 SGDLS and CDR2 YYNGEE. The CDR3 loop spans 15 amino acids. The CDR3 nucleotides are TGTGCCAGCAGCGTTAGCGGGAGCTTTGCCAATGAGCAGTTCTTC. This translates into CASSVSGSFANEQFF.

The chain links TRBV9 to TRBJ2-2; 12 bases fit TRBD2. The CDR3 sequence is 16 residues long. V was clipped by 2 bases and J by 8 bases; unmatched bases: 7. Germline CDR1 SGDLS, CDR2 YYNGEE. The CDR3 DNA is TGTGCCAGCAGCGTGACTAGCGGGGGCGTTGCTGGGGAGCTGTTTTTT. Encoded protein: CASSVTSGGVAGELFF.